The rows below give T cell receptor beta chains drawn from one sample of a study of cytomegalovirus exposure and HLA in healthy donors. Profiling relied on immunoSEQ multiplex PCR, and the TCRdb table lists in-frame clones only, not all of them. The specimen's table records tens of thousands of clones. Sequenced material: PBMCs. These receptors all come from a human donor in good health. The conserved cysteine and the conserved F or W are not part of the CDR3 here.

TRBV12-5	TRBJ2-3	ASGPGAGGSTTQY
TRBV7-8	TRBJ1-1	ASSEQENTEAF
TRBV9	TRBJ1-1	ASTLGVGNTEAF
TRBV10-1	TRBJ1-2	ASKGARRPNYGYT
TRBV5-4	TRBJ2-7	AVRDRDYEQY
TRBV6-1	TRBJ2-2	ASSVWRGGIGELF
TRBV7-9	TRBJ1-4	ASSSTVREKLF
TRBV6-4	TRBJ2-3	ASSERRGSVDTQY
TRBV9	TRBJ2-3	ASSGATSGGLATDTQY
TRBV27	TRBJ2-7	ASSTAGTGDYEQY
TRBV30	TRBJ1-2	AWSYSGAANYGYT
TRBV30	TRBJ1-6	AGSVRRGTGSPLH
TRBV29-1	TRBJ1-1	SVNGQFRGSEAF
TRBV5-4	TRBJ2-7	ASSGDKTYEQY
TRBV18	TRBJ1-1	ASSPSRMNTEAF